In this sample, the clone carrying this TCR beta chain turned up a few times. The antigen is not known. Germline loops: CDR1 MGHRA, CDR2 YSYEKL. V lost 1 base to trimming and J lost 0 bases, with 7 bases between them. The CDR3 covers 15 residues. Donors were healthy Caucasian individuals from Russia aged about 6 to 100. A second PCR of 7 to 11 cycles used a sample-barcoded 5' primer and a J-beta primer mix. Each cDNA molecule was tagged by a template-switch adaptor with 12 random nucleotides. All samples yielded 3 million or more CDR3-containing paired-end reads. TCRdb reprocessed the 5' RACE reads with MiXCR, giving one entry per CDR3 protein. Of 780,000 or so distinct CDR3 sequences in the sample, about 56% were seen once. This specimen comes from a study of blood T cells in healthy people across ages. Study-level points and caveats: Per million T cells, TCR beta diversity dropped about linearly as age rose.

This sequence joins TRBV4-1 and TRBJ2-1; D not certain. The clonotype originates from a man in his forties in good health. The sample taken for sequencing was blood. The CDR3 nucleotides are TGCGCCAGCAGCCAAGTAAGGCGCTCCTACAATGAGCAGTTCTTC. It is translated as CASSQVRRSYNEQFF.